These 15 T cell receptor beta chains came from one sample sequenced in a study of response to subunit inactivated influenza vaccine. One entry per CDR3 protein, called by TCRdb with MiXCR from the RT-PCR reads. The sample includes more than 200,000 distinct CDR3 sequences, 9% to 15% seen only once; the top ten take about 7.8%. Source: non-naive T cells sorted from PBMCs, taken about 14 days before vaccination. The source of these receptors is a man aged 50-59 years who received an inactivated influenza vaccine.

The V gene is TRBV24-1, the J gene TRBJ2-3; D gene uncertain. This CDR3 is built from 15 residues. V was shortened by 4 bases and J by 2 bases, with 12 bases between the two germline ends. The germline V gene encodes CDR1 KGHDR and CDR2 SFDVKD. CDR3 nucleotides: TGTGCCACCAGTGACCGAGTGGGAAACACAGATACGCAGTATTTT. Translated, it gives CATSDRVGNTDTQYF.

This chain connects TRBV2 to TRBJ2-3, with TRBD1 as a possible D gene (6 bases). From germline, CDR1 is SNHLY and CDR2 FYNNEI. V was pared by 4 bases and J by 3 bases, with 11 bases between. The CDR3 spans 14 residues. This chain's CDR3 is CASSAGTRTDTQYF. As DNA, the CDR3 is TGTGCCAGCAGTGCCGGGACAAGAACAGATACGCAGTATTTT.

This clonotype was seen repeatedly, ten times or more. This chain uses TRBV5-1 with TRBJ1-4; D gene uncertain. Germline V lookup: CDR1 SGHRS, CDR2 YFSETQ. This CDR3 has 14 residues. Trimming took off 2 bases at V and 3 bases at J, with 8 bases between the two ends. DNA of the CDR3: TGCGCCAGCAGCTTAGAGAGGGCTAATGAAAAACTGTTTTTT. It codes for CASSLERANEKLFF.

This clonotype was counted between two and nine times. This chain uses TRBV5-1 with TRBJ2-5; TRBD1 is a possible D gene (6 bases). V shed 3 bases and J shed 6 bases, with 15 bases lying between them. CDR1 is SGHRS, CDR2 YFSETQ, per germline. The CDR3 consists of 14 residues. CDR3 amino acids: CASSSWDTGQTQYF. The CDR3 nucleotides read TGCGCCAGCAGCTCCTGGGACACGGGCCAGACCCAGTACTTC.

This clonotype was observed many times. V usage is TRBV14 and J usage is TRBJ1-6; D is ambiguous. Per germline, CDR1 SGHDN and CDR2 FVKESK. CDR3 length: 14 amino acids. Trimming stripped 1 base from V and 6 bases from J, with 7 bases between. CDR3 region: CASSQGQINSPLHF. The CDR3, as DNA: TGTGCCAGCAGCCAAGGACAAATTAATTCACCCCTCCACTTT.

The rearrangement links TRBV5-8 to TRBJ1-1, with 9 bases matching TRBD1. The CDR3 consists of 16 residues. J lost 5 bases, V lost 4 bases, and 12 bases had no gene match. In germline, CDR1 is SGHTS, CDR2 YDEGEE. CDR3 sequence reads: CASSPPGTGLSTEAFF. CDR3 coding DNA: TGTGCCAGCAGCCCCCCCGGGACAGGGCTTTCTACTGAAGCTTTCTTT.

The table lists this clonotype with a few counts. This chain uses TRBV5-1 with TRBJ1-6; the match to TRBD1 covers 7 bases. The length of the CDR3 is 15 residues. Per germline, CDR1 SGHRS and CDR2 YFSETQ. With 1 base clipped from V and 6 bases from J, the junction kept 4 bases outside the gene matches. The CDR3 region is CASSLTGTANSPLHF. The CDR3 DNA reads as TGCGCCAGCAGCTTGACCGGGACAGCTAATTCACCCCTCCACTTT. Supplemented by reference TRBV5-1 and TRBJ1-6, the full variable domain reads KAGVTQTPRYLIKTRGQQVTLSCSPISGHRSVSWYQQTPGQGLQFLFEYFSETQRNKGNFPGRFSGRQFSNSRSEMNVSTLELGDSALYLCASSLTGTANSPLHFGNGTRLTVT.

This chain connects TRBV19 to TRBJ1-1; D may be TRBD1 (5 bases). Trimming stripped 5 bases from V and 4 bases from J, with 14 bases between. Germline CDR1 reads LNHDA; CDR2 reads SQIVND (reference sequence). The CDR3 sequence is 14 residues long. CDR3 DNA sequence: TGTGCCAGTAGTGTAAGGGGTCGGAGCACTGAAGCTTTCTTT. Its protein is CASSVRGRSTEAFF.

Worth noting for this clonotype: One base away lies a much larger clone, so this may be a sequencing read error. The missing conserved phenylalanine or tryptophan at the end of this CDR3 makes a read error likely. The chain has TRBV25-1 and TRBJ1-1; 7 nucleotides line up with TRBD1. This CDR3 spans 12 amino acids. Trimming removed 8 bases from V and 5 bases from J; junction bases left unmatched: 5. Germline V lookup: CDR1 MGHDK, CDR2 SYGVNS. The CDR3 reads CASRSGGTEAFL. Here the CDR3 DNA reads TGTGCCAGCCGCTCAGGGGGTACTGAAGCTTTCCTT.

The chain combines TRBV28 with TRBJ2-5, with no clear D. V lost 7 bases and J lost 4, with 16 bases in between. Per the germline V gene, CDR1 is MDHEN and CDR2 is SYDVKM. There are 14 residues in the CDR3. This CDR3 reads CASTGSLGRETQYF. CDR3 nucleotide sequence: TGTGCCAGCACCGGAAGTTTAGGAAGAGAGACCCAGTACTTC. Full variable domain (missing parts from reference TRBV28 and TRBJ2-5): DVKVTQSSRYLVKRTGEKVFLECVQDMDHENMFWYRQDPGLGLRLIYFSYDVKMKEKGDIPEGYSVSREKKERFSLILESASTNQTSMYLCASTGSLGRETQYFGPGTRLLVL.

This clonotype turned up a few times. The chain carries TRBV20-1 and TRBJ2-5; D unresolved. Per the germline V gene, CDR1 is DFQATT and CDR2 is SNEGSKA (reference sequence). The length of the CDR3 is 14 residues. The V gene lost 6 bases and the J gene lost 2 bases, with 16 bases spanning the gap. CDR3 residues: CSAQKGVPQETQYF. The CDR3 DNA is TGCAGTGCCCAGAAAGGTGTACCTCAAGAGACCCAGTACTTC.

The CDR3 bases are TGTGCCAGCAGCCAAGATTTGGCGGGCCCGAACACCGGGGAGCTGTTTTTT. Translation: CASSQDLAGPNTGELFF. The chain carries TRBV4-2 and TRBJ2-2; maybe TRBD2 (5 bases). This CDR3 comprises 17 residues. Germline V gene data show CDR1 as LGHNA and CDR2 as YNFKEQ. V lost 0 bases and J lost 0, with 11 bases in between.

The chain joins TRBV7-8 to TRBJ1-1; 8 bases align to TRBD1. There are 14 residues in the CDR3. After removal of 1 base from V and 7 bases from J, the junction contained 5 bases not matched to a gene. Germline CDR1 is SGHVS and CDR2 is FQNEAQ. The CDR3 DNA follows: TGTGCCAGCAGCTTAGGGACAGGGTCTTATGAAGCTTTCTTT. It is translated as CASSLGTGSYEAFF.

This clonotype was observed a few times. The V gene is TRBV7-2, the J gene TRBJ2-3; D is perhaps TRBD1 or TRBD2 (5 bases each). This CDR3 has 14 amino acids. V was trimmed by 5 bases and J by 2 bases, leaving 11 bases between them. The germline V gene has CDR1 SGHTA and CDR2 FQGNSA. CDR3 region: CASSKGPVTDTQYF. The CDR3 nucleotides read TGTGCCAGCAGCAAGGGACCTGTCACAGATACGCAGTATTTT.

A few counts support this clonotype. The chain employs TRBV2 and TRBJ2-5, with a possible D match to TRBD2 (6 bases). The CDR3 length is 13 residues. The germline gives CDR1 SNHLY, CDR2 FYNNEI. Trimming cost V 6 bases and J 5 bases, with 13 bases left between them. CDR3 bases: TGTGCCAGCAGGGGCGGGGTATGGGAGACCCAGTACTTC. This gives the protein CASRGGVWETQYF.